Listed below are T cell receptor beta chains from one sample, sequenced in a study of T cell responses to AZD1222 COVID-19 vaccine. Generated by immunoSEQ multiplex PCR, the TCRdb table keeps only in-frame clones and is missing some. The data contain under 150,000 clones, roughly 90% of them singletons. This material consisted of peripheral blood, taken on day 0 of AZD1222 vaccination. The receptors stem from an adult in good health. The CDR3 runs from the conserved cysteine through the conserved F or W. The order of the fields is V gene, J gene, clone size, D gene, CDR3 protein, CDR3 DNA. D genes are given only for firm matches. A clone size is listed for some rows: how often the clone was seen (once, few, many), or a class if it is expanded.

TRBV9	TRBJ2-5	.	.	CASSVDIAVETQYF	TGTGCCAGCAGCGTCGACATAGCGGTGGAGACCCAGTACTTC
TRBV9	TRBJ1-2	.	TRBD1	CASSVGRRTGTLNGYTF	TGTGCCAGCAGCGTAGGCCGGAGGACAGGGACGTTGAATGGCTACACCTTC
TRBV9	TRBJ1-2	.	TRBD1	CASTGTGIGYGYTF	TGTGCCAGCACGGGGACAGGGATTGGCTATGGCTACACCTTC
TRBV30	TRBJ1-1	.	.	CAWAHGILSVSAEAFF	TGTGCCTGGGCACACGGGATCTTATCTGTATCCGCTGAAGCTTTCTTT
TRBV28	TRBJ2-7	.	.	CASSFRDTSYEQYF	TGTGCCAGCAGTTTTAGGGACACCTCTTACGAGCAGTACTTC
TRBV24-1	TRBJ2-7	.	.	CATSDLWGYEQYF	TGTGCCACCAGTGATTTGTGGGGCTACGAGCAGTACTTC
TRBV7-2	TRBJ2-5	.	.	CASSLGSRYGETQYF	TGTGCCAGCAGCTTAGGGAGCCGGTACGGCGAGACCCAGTACTTC
TRBV24-1	TRBJ2-5	.	TRBD1	CATSEPRQGLETQYF	TGTGCCACCAGTGAGCCTCGACAGGGGTTGGAGACCCAGTACTTC
TRBV28	TRBJ2-7	.	TRBD2	CASSPHFLAGWYEQYF	TGTGCCAGCAGTCCCCATTTTCTAGCGGGATGGTACGAGCAGTACTTC
TRBV18	TRBJ1-5	.	.	CASSPGGGQGQPQHF	TGTGCCAGCTCACCAGGGGGGGGCCAAGGGCAGCCCCAGCATTTT
TRBV2	TRBJ1-6	.	.	CASPGARASPLHF	TGTGCCAGCCCCGGGGCTAGGGCTTCACCCCTCCACTTT
TRBV21-1	TRBJ1-1	.	.	CASSFRTGPREAFF	TGTGCCAGCAGCTTTAGGACAGGGCCGAGAGAAGCTTTCTTT
TRBV4-3	TRBJ1-1	.	.	CASSQAGTEAFF	TGCGCCAGCAGCCAAGCCGGGACTGAAGCTTTCTTT
TRBV28	TRBJ1-1	.	.	CASRTGGLNTEAFF	TGTGCCAGCAGGACTGGCGGATTGAACACTGAAGCTTTCTTT
TRBV28	TRBJ2-5	.	TRBD1	CASTSRGQGIQETQYF	TGTGCCAGCACCTCCCGGGGACAGGGTATTCAAGAGACCCAGTACTTC
TRBV9	TRBJ1-1	.	TRBD1	CASSVASGGSTEAFF	TGTGCCAGCAGCGTAGCTTCAGGGGGAAGCACTGAAGCTTTCTTT
TRBV2	TRBJ2-7	.	.	CASKGRTQTTEQYF	TGTGCCAGCAAGGGGAGGACTCAGACAACCGAGCAGTACTTC
TRBV6-5	TRBJ2-2	.	.	CASSPMVVGTGELFF	TGTGCCAGCAGCCCGATGGTGGTGGGGACCGGGGAGCTGTTTTTT
TRBV6-5	TRBJ2-1	.	.	CASSYSMTKREQFF	TGTGCCAGCAGTTACTCGATGACGAAGAGGGAGCAGTTCTTC
TRBV27	TRBJ1-6	once	TRBD1	CASGTRQGAGGSPLHF	TGTGCCAGCGGGACCAGACAGGGTGCAGGGGGTTCACCCCTCCACTTT
TRBV4-3	TRBJ2-1	.	.	CASSQDFGGRSYNEQFF	TGCGCCAGCAGCCAAGATTTTGGGGGCCGCTCCTACAATGAGCAGTTCTTC
TRBV30	TRBJ1-2	.	.	CAWAPSGKANYGYTF	TGTGCCTGGGCTCCGTCAGGGAAAGCTAACTATGGCTACACCTTC
TRBV7-9	TRBJ1-5	.	.	CASSSAGSGNQPQHF	TGTGCCAGCAGCTCGGCCGGGTCGGGCAATCAGCCCCAGCATTTT
TRBV7-9	TRBJ1-1	.	TRBD1	CASSPRDRAKKGGTEAFF	TGTGCCAGCAGCCCTCGGGACAGGGCAAAGAAAGGGGGCACTGAAGCTTTCTTT
TRBV4-1	TRBJ2-7	.	.	CASSQELAETYEQYF	TGCGCCAGCAGCCAGGAATTAGCGGAAACCTACGAGCAGTACTTC
TRBV2	TRBJ1-4	.	.	CASTGGGSYEKLFF	TGTGCCAGCACCGGGGGGGGGAGCTACGAAAAACTGTTTTTT
TRBV21-1	TRBJ1-5	.	.	CASSKSPGTGFNQPQHF	TGTGCCAGCAGCAAGTCTCCCGGGACAGGGTTTAATCAGCCCCAGCATTTT
TRBV6-5	TRBJ2-7	.	TRBD2	CASSYTLAGAYEQYF	TGTGCCAGCAGTTACACGCTAGCGGGAGCATACGAGCAGTACTTC